The 13 T cell receptor beta chains listed next were all sequenced from one sample in a study of beta chain features in type 1 diabetes. Broader study findings: In every one of the four CD4+ subsets, TCRB CDR3s were moderately but significantly shorter in Type 1 diabetes patients.

Expressed TCRB transcripts were sequenced because the entire RNA isolate underwent reverse transcription. Some clones are missing from TCRdb's copy, which holds only in-frame ones; the method was immunoSEQ multiplex PCR. Among around 710,000 clones listed, roughly an eighth were seen once. These receptors have no identified antigens. The source material was naive CD4+ T cells from blood. All receptors derive from a man aged 25-45 years with type 1 diabetes.

The chain combines TRBV7-2 with TRBJ2-7, with D tentatively TRBD2 (5 bases). CDR3 length equals 13 residues. Germline CDR1 reads SGHTA; CDR2 reads FQGNSA. Trimming pared 11 bases from V and 2 bases from J, leaving 16 bases between. The CDR3 sequence is CACHSGGPYEQYF. CDR3 in DNA: TGTGCCTGTCACTCGGGCGGGCCCTACGAGCAGTACTTC.

Concerning this clone itself: This sample also contains other DNA sequences that code for the same CDR3. The chain combines TRBV7-2 with TRBJ2-5; D remains ambiguous. CDR1 is SGHTA, CDR2 FQGNSA, per germline. V lost 5 bases and J lost 2, with 3 bases in between. The CDR3 loop spans 11 amino acids. CDR3: CASSAQETQYF. The DNA for the CDR3 is TGTGCCAGCAGCGCTCAAGAGACCCAGTACTTC. Together with reference TRBV7-2 and TRBJ2-5, the CDR3 gives the full variable domain: GAGVSQSPSNKVTEKGKDVELRCDPISGHTALYWYRQSLGQGLEFLIYFQGNSAPDKSGLPSDRFSAERTGGSVSTLTIQRTQQEDSAVYLCASSAQETQYFGPGTRLLVL.

A few counts support this clone. The chain combines TRBV25-1 with TRBJ2-7; TRBD1 is a possible D gene (6 bases). V lost 9 bases and J lost 1, with 13 bases in between. Germline V gives CDR1 MGHDK, CDR2 SYGVNS. The CDR3 runs to 13 residues. CDR3 amino acids: CASTGDTSYEQYF. CDR3 nucleotides: TGTGCCAGTACTGGGGACACGTCCTACGAGCAGTACTTC.

The DNA of the CDR3 is TGTGCCAGCTCCCCAGGGGGCCCTGACGCTGAAGCTTTCTTT. Translated: CASSPGGPDAEAFF. The chain carries TRBV18 and TRBJ1-1, with 8 bases fitting TRBD1. This CDR3 region has 14 residues. Germline V lookup: CDR1 KGHSH, CDR2 LQKENI. Germline trimming cut 6 bases from V and 6 bases from J; bases unmatched to any gene: 9.

The chain's CDR3 is CASSLTRDSYTDTQYF. CDR3 nucleotide sequence: TGTGCCAGCAGCTTAACCCGGGACTCGTACACAGATACGCAGTATTTT. The chain employs TRBV7-9 and TRBJ2-3; perhaps TRBD2 as D (6 bases). The CDR3 runs to 16 residues. Germline CDR1 is SEHNR and CDR2 is FQNEAQ (reference sequence). V shed 2 bases and J shed 2 bases, with 14 bases lying between them.

This clone was detected only a few times. V is TRBV30 and J is TRBJ2-5, with a weak D call TRBD1 (6 bases). The V end lost 5 bases, the J end lost 5 bases, and 18 bases lay between the germline ends. There are 14 residues in the CDR3. Germline loops: CDR1 GTSNPN, CDR2 SVGIG (reference sequence). CDR3: CAWAAGTPLETQYF. The CDR3 DNA reads TGTGCCTGGGCGGCCGGGACACCTCTGGAGACCCAGTACTTC.

V and J are TRBV6-1 and TRBJ2-1; D remains unclear. The V and J ends lost 0 bases and 2 bases respectively, with 8 bases between them. Germline V lookup: CDR1 MNHNS, CDR2 SASEGT. The CDR3 consists of 15 residues. CDR3 sequence: CASSEAGITYNEQFF. For the CDR3, the DNA is TGTGCCAGCAGTGAAGCAGGGATAACCTACAATGAGCAGTTCTTC.

The chain joins TRBV28 to TRBJ1-4, with D perhaps TRBD1 (6 bases). V was shortened by 3 bases and J by 7 bases, with 12 bases between the two germline ends. The CDR3 runs 14 residues. Per the germline V gene, CDR1 is MDHEN and CDR2 is SYDVKM. The CDR3 sequence: CASSFQGWSEKLFF. The CDR3 DNA reads TGTGCCAGCAGTTTTCAGGGGTGGAGTGAAAAACTGTTTTTT.

This clone was seen a few times. The chain combines TRBV11-3 with TRBJ2-1; a possible D gene is TRBD1 (5 bases). The CDR3 length is 14 residues. Trimming pared 1 base from V and 6 bases from J, leaving 10 bases between. Germline CDR1 reads SGHNT; CDR2 reads YENEEA. Here the CDR3 reads CASSLGRASNEQFF. The CDR3 DNA sequence: TGTGCCAGCAGCTTAGGCAGGGCAAGCAATGAGCAGTTCTTC.

The chain joins TRBV9 to TRBJ1-6; the D gene is possibly TRBD1 (5 bases). With 3 bases removed from V and 5 bases from J, the gap between germline ends came to 15 bases. The germline V gene encodes CDR1 SGDLS and CDR2 YYNGEE. CDR3 size: 16 residues. CDR3 bases: TGTGCCAGCAGCGCGCTACCGGGACCGCATAATTCACCCCTCCACTTT. Translating gives CASSALPGPHNSPLHF.

The chain couples TRBV18 to TRBJ2-4; 7 positions match TRBD1. The CDR3 is 13 amino acids. Germline V gene data show CDR1 as KGHSH and CDR2 as LQKENI. Trimming took 3 bases from V and 12 from J; bases not matched to a gene: 8. In DNA form, the CDR3 reads TGTGCCAGCTCACCCGGACAGGCTTTTACTCAGTACTTC. Translating it yields CASSPGQAFTQYF. Drawing the rest from reference TRBV18 and TRBJ2-4, the complete variable domain is NAGVMQNPRHLVRRRGQEARLRCSPMKGHSHVYWYRQLPEEGLKFMVYLQKENIIDESGMPKERFSAEFPKEGPSILRIQQVVRGDSAAYFCASSPGQAFTQYFGAGTRLSVL.

This chain joins TRBV6-5 and TRBJ1-1, with 7 bases lining up with TRBD1. This CDR3 region has 14 residues. J lost 1 base, V lost 5 bases, and 4 bases had no gene match. Germline V gene sequence: CDR1 MNHEY, CDR2 SVGAGI. The CDR3 loop reads CASSTDRANTEAFF. The CDR3 bases are TGTGCCAGCAGTACAGACAGGGCGAACACTGAAGCTTTCTTT.

The chain couples TRBV4-3 to TRBJ2-4; D may be TRBD1 (6 bases). V was cut by 4 bases and J by 0 bases, with 16 bases left in between. Germline CDR1 and CDR2: LGHNA and YSLEER. The CDR3 has 17 residues. In nucleotides, the CDR3 is TGCGCCAGCAGCCGCACAGGGCCGCCCGGAGCCAAAAACATTCAGTACTTC. Its translation: CASSRTGPPGAKNIQYF.